This passage covers 32 T cell receptor beta chains from one sample sequenced in a study of shared clonotypes between healthy human individuals. Method: immunoSEQ multiplex PCR; TCRdb's copy keeps in-frame clones and lacks some. The sample has over a million clones; roughly 95% are singletons. Sequencing input: naive CD4+ T cells sorted from blood. Specified subset: CD45RA+ positively selected. The receptor set was obtained from a man aged 25-40 years in good health.

The chain links TRBV25-1 to TRBJ1-4; D is uncertain. The germline V gene encodes CDR1 MGHDK and CDR2 SYGVNS. The CDR3 spans 16 residues. V gave up 0 bases and J gave up 5 bases, with 13 bases separating them. CDR3 amino acids: CASSEYPTAPNEKLFF. CDR3 bases: TGTGCCAGCAGTGAATACCCGACGGCCCCGAATGAAAAACTGTTTTTT.

The J gene is TRBJ2-1, the V gene TRBV18; 15 bases map to TRBD2. This CDR3 comprises 15 residues. With 5 bases clipped from V and 10 bases from J, the junction kept 6 bases outside the gene matches. Germline lookup yields CDR1 KGHSH and CDR2 LQKENI. CDR3 sequence: CASSSGTSGRQEQFF. In DNA, the CDR3 is TGTGCCAGCTCATCGGGGACTAGCGGGAGGCAAGAGCAGTTCTTC.

The chain combines TRBV5-6 with TRBJ2-5; D is perhaps TRBD1 or TRBD2 (6 bases each). CDR1 and CDR2 from the germline V gene are SGHDT and YYEEEE. The CDR3 runs to 13 residues. V was cut by 0 bases and J by 7 bases, with 10 bases left in between. DNA for the CDR3: TGTGCCAGCAGCTTGGTCCCGGGGGCGACCCAGTACTTC. Translating it yields CASSLVPGATQYF.

The chain couples TRBV11-2 to TRBJ2-7; D remains ambiguous. The germline CDR1 and CDR2 sequences are SGHAT and FQNNGV. Trimming removed 1 base at V and 2 bases at J, with 6 bases between. The CDR3 loop spans 13 amino acids. The CDR3 region has the DNA TGTGCCAGCAGCTTAGTCCGAGCCTACGAGCAGTACTTC. The encoded protein is CASSLVRAYEQYF.

The chain has TRBV10-2 and TRBJ2-1; D remains ambiguous. The CDR3 spans 15 residues. V was clipped by 7 bases and J by 6 bases, with 19 bases between them. Germline V gene sequence: CDR1 WSHSY, CDR2 SAAADI. CDR3 region: CASIRDTYVGNEQFF. The DNA for the CDR3 is TGCGCCAGCATTAGGGATACGTACGTGGGCAATGAGCAGTTCTTC.

This clone was recorded a few times. The rearrangement links TRBV2 to TRBJ1-1, with D possibly being TRBD1 (6 bases). Trimming removed 6 bases at V and 3 bases at J, with 14 bases between. Germline CDR1 SNHLY, CDR2 FYNNEI. This CDR3 region has 14 residues. CDR3 amino acids: CASSLQGVDTEAFF. CDR3 in DNA: TGTGCCAGCAGCCTACAGGGAGTGGACACTGAAGCTTTCTTT.

As DNA, the CDR3 is TGTGCCAGCTCACCACAAGGGGGCCGGGAACTCTATGGCTACACCTTC. Protein: CASSPQGGRELYGYTF. The chain recombines TRBV18 with TRBJ1-2; 7 bases map to TRBD1. Germline V CDR1 and CDR2: KGHSH, LQKENI. The CDR3 spans 16 residues. V shed 1 base and J 4 bases; nucleotides not matched to a gene: 9.

The genes are TRBV5-1 and TRBJ2-1; 8 bases are a match to TRBD2. Germline V gene lookup returns CDR1 SGHRS and CDR2 YFSETQ. The CDR3 contains 15 residues. The ends lost 1 base at V and 4 bases at J; junction bases unmatched: 4. The chain's CDR3 is CASSLQLAEYNEQFF. The CDR3 DNA sequence: TGCGCCAGCAGCTTGCAACTAGCGGAATACAATGAGCAGTTCTTC.

This clone was counted a single time. The rearrangement uses TRBV7-2 and TRBJ2-2; TRBD1 matches 8 bases. Germline assignment: CDR1 SGHTA and CDR2 FQGNSA. Trimming removed 5 bases from V and 2 bases from J; junction bases left unmatched: 7. This CDR3 region has 16 residues. The CDR3 bases are TGTGCCAGCAGCATCAGACAGGGGTTTAACACCGGGGAGCTGTTTTTT. Its translation is CASSIRQGFNTGELFF.

The V call is TRBV6-5, the J call TRBJ1-1; no clear D. The CDR3 length is 13 residues. Germline V lookup: CDR1 MNHEY, CDR2 SVGAGI. Deletions cut 0 bases from V and 11 bases from J, with 13 bases between. CDR3 DNA sequence: TGTGCCAGCAGTTACTCGGATGGAAGGACGGCTTTCTTT. The encoded protein is CASSYSDGRTAFF.

The rearrangement uses TRBV9 and TRBJ2-5; 11 bases map to TRBD2. The CDR3 sequence is 16 residues long. The J segment lost 5 bases and the V segment lost 4 bases, leaving 10 bases of the junction unmatched. CDR1 is SGDLS, CDR2 YYNGEE, per germline. The CDR3 DNA is TGTGCCAGCAGCCCTCGACTAGCGGGACGAGAGGAGACCCAGTACTTC. Translating gives CASSPRLAGREETQYF.

V is TRBV6-5 and J is TRBJ2-6; D perhaps matches TRBD1 (6 bases). Germline CDR1 is MNHEY and CDR2 is SVGAGI. The CDR3 contains 15 residues. Trimming stripped 6 bases from V and 0 bases from J, with 9 bases between. CDR3 amino acids: CASSWGHSGANVLTF. The CDR3 DNA is TGTGCCAGCAGCTGGGGACACTCTGGGGCCAACGTCCTGACTTTC.

This chain uses TRBV27 with TRBJ1-5; D not certain. This CDR3 has 17 residues. V lost 5 bases and J lost 9, with 26 bases in between. Germline V gene lookup returns CDR1 MNHEY and CDR2 SMNVEV (reference sequence). DNA for the CDR3: TGTGCCAGCAGTCCGCTTTCATGGCAGGCTCAAGAAGGGCCCCAGCATTTT. Translated: CASSPLSWQAQEGPQHF.

The chain uses TRBV7-3 and TRBJ2-3; 9 bases are shared with TRBD1. CDR3 length equals 14 residues. CDR1 is SGHTA, CDR2 FQGTGA, per germline. V dropped 6 bases and J dropped 1; count of bases not matched to a gene: 2. The CDR3 loop is CASSRTGGTDTQYF. The CDR3, as DNA: TGTGCCAGCAGTAGGACAGGGGGCACAGATACGCAGTATTTT.

The sample holds a few counts of this clone. Other DNA sequences in this specimen translate into the identical CDR3. The V call is TRBV7-2, the J call TRBJ2-7; D gene uncertain. Germline assignment: CDR1 SGHTA and CDR2 FQGNSA. V dropped 1 base and J dropped 2 bases, with 3 bases sitting between them. This CDR3 contains 12 residues. This CDR3 is CASSLGAYEQYF. The DNA for the CDR3 is TGTGCCAGCAGCTTAGGGGCCTACGAGCAGTACTTC.

This chain's CDR3 is CASSARQGHETQYF. CDR3 DNA: TGTGCCAGCAGTGCGCGACAGGGCCATGAGACCCAGTACTTC. This chain connects TRBV6-1 to TRBJ2-5; 7 nucleotides line up with TRBD1. This CDR3 is built from 14 residues. Trimming at V came to 4 bases and at J to 5 bases, leaving 7 bases not matched to a gene. Germline V gene sequence: CDR1 MNHNS, CDR2 SASEGT.

This sequence joins TRBV28 and TRBJ1-5; 7 bases fit TRBD1. Germline CDR1 is MDHEN and CDR2 is SYDVKM. The CDR3 has 15 residues. V lost 5 bases and J lost 2; bases outside the gene matches: 6. This CDR3 reads CASSGGQAGNQPQHF. CDR3 nucleotides: TGTGCCAGCAGTGGAGGACAGGCCGGCAATCAGCCCCAGCATTTT.

This clone was recorded once. Other DNA sequences from this sample encode an identical CDR3 as well. The chain couples TRBV18 to TRBJ2-7, with TRBD1 matching 7 bases. CDR1 and CDR2 (germline): KGHSH, LQKENI. V lost 3 bases to trimming and J lost 5 bases; unmatched junction nucleotides: 4. The CDR3 is 13 amino acids. The chain's CDR3 is CASSPPGQNEQYF. The CDR3 nucleotides are TGTGCCAGCTCACCCCCGGGACAGAACGAGCAGTACTTC.

This chain uses TRBV6-1 with TRBJ1-4; 7 bases align to TRBD1. Germline CDR1 MNHNS, CDR2 SASEGT. The CDR3 extends over 15 amino acids. V lost 3 bases and J lost 4; bases outside the gene matches: 5. The chain's CDR3 is CASSDSTGSNEKLFF. DNA for the CDR3: TGTGCCAGCAGTGATTCGACAGGGAGTAATGAAAAACTGTTTTTT.

V usage is TRBV10-1 and J usage is TRBJ1-2; no clear D. Trimming took off 3 bases at V and 4 bases at J, with 9 bases between the two ends. CDR1 is WNHNN, CDR2 SYGVQD, per germline (reference sequence). The CDR3 runs to 13 residues. The CDR3 region is CASSEGLPYGYTF. CDR3 nucleotide sequence: TGCGCCAGCAGTGAAGGCCTTCCCTATGGCTACACCTTC.

The chain is built from TRBV27 and TRBJ2-1, with TRBD1 matching 7 bases. Germline V CDR1 and CDR2: MNHEY, SMNVEV (reference sequence). The length of the CDR3 is 15 residues. The ends lost 4 bases at V and 3 bases at J; junction bases unmatched: 6. The CDR3 DNA reads TGTGCCAGCAGTTATTCGGGACAGCTCTACAATGAGCAGTTCTTC. Translated: CASSYSGQLYNEQFF.

This clone was counted once. The chain's CDR3 is CASSLGWGTGELFF. The CDR3 nucleotides read TGCGCCAGCAGCCTCGGATGGGGCACCGGGGAGCTGTTTTTT. The gene calls are TRBV4-3 and TRBJ2-2, with D unresolved. CDR3 size: 14 residues. V was pared by 4 bases and J by 4 bases, with 10 bases between. CDR1 LGHNA and CDR2 YSLEER come from the germline V gene.

The chain links TRBV7-9 to TRBJ2-2; 7 bases match TRBD1. Germline V gene sequence: CDR1 SEHNR, CDR2 FQNEAQ (reference sequence). The CDR3 totals 15 residues. J lost 4 bases, V lost 2 bases, and 4 bases had no gene match. CDR3 bases: TGTGCCAGCAGCTTAAAGGGGGCGGGCACCGGGGAGCTGTTTTTT. Translation gives CASSLKGAGTGELFF.

The chain carries TRBV5-5 and TRBJ1-1; TRBD1 might be the D (6 bases). CDR1 is SGHKS, CDR2 YYEKEE, per germline (reference sequence). With 4 bases removed from V and 5 bases from J, the gap between germline ends came to 15 bases. This CDR3 spans 14 amino acids. DNA of the CDR3: TGTGCCAGCAGCCCCCAAGGGGGGCAAACTGAAGCTTTCTTT. Protein product: CASSPQGGQTEAFF.

V and J are TRBV5-1 and TRBJ2-3; D might be TRBD1 (6 bases). Trimming removed 6 bases from V and 0 bases from J, with 17 bases in between. Germline-derived CDR1 and CDR2 are SGHRS and YFSETQ. The CDR3 is 16 residues long. CDR3 region: CASTAYRDPSTDTQYF. CDR3 sequence (DNA): TGCGCCAGCACAGCCTACAGGGACCCAAGCACAGATACGCAGTATTTT.

This clone has only a few counts. The CDR3 nucleotides are TGTGCCAGCTCACCCTCCCTGGGGAAGGGAGCCAAAAACATTCAGTACTTC. This gives the protein CASSPSLGKGAKNIQYF. V and J are TRBV18 and TRBJ2-4; D remains ambiguous. Germline assignment: CDR1 KGHSH and CDR2 LQKENI. The CDR3 runs to 17 residues. Trimming removed 3 bases at V and 0 bases at J, with 15 bases between. Filled out from reference TRBV18 and TRBJ2-4, the complete variable domain reads NAGVMQNPRHLVRRRGQEARLRCSPMKGHSHVYWYRQLPEEGLKFMVYLQKENIIDESGMPKERFSAEFPKEGPSILRIQQVVRGDSAAYFCASSPSLGKGAKNIQYFGAGTRLSVL.

The CDR3 sequence: CASLPLTTGGNEQFF. CDR3 sequence (DNA): TGTGCCAGCCTGCCTTTAACAACTGGAGGGAATGAGCAGTTCTTC. The V call is TRBV6-1, the J call TRBJ2-1; D is perhaps TRBD2 (6 bases). Germline V gives CDR1 MNHNS, CDR2 SASEGT. V shed 8 bases and J shed 7 bases, with 21 bases lying between them. There are 15 residues in the CDR3.

V is TRBV30 and J is TRBJ1-5; D gene unclear. V was cut by 0 bases and J by 11 bases, with 17 bases left in between. The CDR3 contains 14 residues. Germline CDR1 GTSNPN, CDR2 SVGIG (reference sequence). CDR3 sequence: CAWSVPTRPEAQHF. In DNA, the CDR3 is TGTGCCTGGAGTGTGCCTACAAGGCCAGAGGCCCAGCATTTT.

This rearrangement joins TRBV5-6 to TRBJ2-7; D gene unclear. V lost 2 bases, J lost 2 bases, and 14 bases lay in between. Germline lookup yields CDR1 SGHDT and CDR2 YYEEEE. The CDR3 runs to 15 residues. The CDR3 sequence: CASSLPKGSTYEQYF. For the CDR3, the DNA is TGTGCCAGCAGCTTACCTAAGGGCAGCACCTACGAGCAGTACTTC.

The chain joins TRBV19 to TRBJ1-3; D is possibly TRBD1 (6 bases). Trimming removed 2 bases at V and 0 bases at J, with 8 bases between. The germline V gene has CDR1 LNHDA and CDR2 SQIVND (reference sequence). CDR3 size: 15 residues. CDR3 bases: TGTGCCAGTAGTATACGGGGGCACTCTGGAAACACCATATATTTT. It is translated as CASSIRGHSGNTIYF.

Turning to this clone: This sample includes further DNA sequences coding for the same CDR3. The chain joins TRBV28 to TRBJ2-7; tentatively, D is TRBD1 (5 bases). The CDR3 runs 13 residues. CDR1 and CDR2 from the germline V gene are MDHEN and SYDVKM. Trimming removed 3 bases at V and 1 base at J, with 7 bases between. CDR3 nucleotide sequence: TGTGCCAGCAGTTTGACAGTTTCCTACGAGCAGTACTTC. It is translated as CASSLTVSYEQYF.

The rearrangement joins TRBV7-8 to TRBJ1-1, with D unresolved. The CDR3 runs 14 residues. Germline CDR1 SGHVS, CDR2 FQNEAQ. Between the trimmed V and J ends, which lost 6 bases and 6 bases, there was a span of 17 bases. DNA of the CDR3: TGTGCCAGCAGTCAGAAGGATTCGGGGTCTGAAGCTTTCTTT. Translation gives CASSQKDSGSEAFF.